Presented here are 22 T cell receptor beta chains from one specimen sequenced in a study of cytomegalovirus exposure and HLA in healthy donors. Using immunoSEQ multiplex PCR, the repertoire was profiled, and TCRdb retains in-frame clones only, with some absent. The table records 200,000 to 300,000 clones, about 90% of them present only once. Sequencing input: PBMCs. These receptors were taken from a woman aged 25 to 39 in good health and CMV-seropositive.

V and J are TRBV6-1 and TRBJ1-1, with D maybe TRBD1 (5 bases). The V and J ends lost 8 bases and 4 bases respectively, with 11 bases between them. The CDR3 has 12 residues. The germline V gene has CDR1 MNHNS and CDR2 SASEGT. The CDR3 sequence: CASFWGGTEAFF. CDR3 sequence (DNA): TGTGCCAGCTTTTGGGGGGGCACTGAAGCTTTCTTT.

This clone has only one observation. CDR3 loop: CASSLAWRGGELFF. For the CDR3, the DNA is TGTGCCAGCAGCTTAGCGTGGCGCGGCGGGGAGCTGTTTTTT. This chain uses TRBV7-2 with TRBJ2-2, with D hard to call. This CDR3 contains 14 residues. Trimming removed 0 bases at V and 7 bases at J, with 9 bases between. Looked up from germline, CDR1 is SGHTA and CDR2 is FQGNSA.

V gene TRBV5-4 combines with J gene TRBJ1-4; 7 nucleotides match TRBD1. Losses at the gene ends were 7 bases for V and 6 bases for J; bases not matched to a gene: 6. This CDR3 region has 13 residues. Germline assignment: CDR1 SGHNT and CDR2 YYREEE (reference sequence). DNA for the CDR3: TGTGCCAGCGGCCGACAGGGCGATGAAAAACTGTTTTTT. Its protein product is CASGRQGDEKLFF.

This chain joins TRBV14 and TRBJ2-2; D remains unclear. In germline, CDR1 is SGHDN, CDR2 FVKESK. V shed 4 bases and J shed 4 bases, with 10 bases lying between them. The CDR3 loop spans 14 amino acids. This chain's CDR3 is CASSRYLGTGELFF. CDR3 DNA: TGTGCCAGCAGCCGGTACCTAGGCACCGGGGAGCTGTTTTTT.

The chain joins TRBV28 to TRBJ2-1, with 10 bases fitting TRBD2. This CDR3 spans 15 amino acids. J lost 7 bases, V lost 7 bases, and 10 bases had no gene match. CDR1 MDHEN and CDR2 SYDVKM come from the germline V gene. In DNA form, the CDR3 reads TGTGCCAGCACCTTGGGGCTAGCGGGGGAAAATGAGCAGTTCTTC. As protein: CASTLGLAGENEQFF.

The chain recombines TRBV10-2 with TRBJ2-7; TRBD2 aligns across 9 bases. With 6 bases clipped from V and 0 bases from J, the junction kept 6 bases outside the gene matches. The CDR3 totals 15 residues. Germline V gene lookup returns CDR1 WSHSY and CDR2 SAAADI. The CDR3 here is CASRVSGSSSYEQYF. For the CDR3, the DNA is TGCGCCAGCAGGGTTAGCGGGAGTTCCTCCTACGAGCAGTACTTC.

J is TRBJ1-1 and V is TRBV5-1, with D tentatively TRBD1 (5 bases). This CDR3 comprises 14 residues. V lost 4 bases to trimming and J lost 1 base, with 11 bases between them. CDR1 is SGHRS and CDR2 is YFSETQ in the germline V gene. The CDR3 loop reads CASSIAGQNTEAFF. The CDR3 DNA reads as TGCGCCAGCAGCATTGCAGGGCAGAACACTGAAGCTTTCTTT.

The chain combines TRBV7-9 with TRBJ2-5; 12 nucleotides agree with TRBD2. The CDR3 length is 19 residues. V lost 5 bases to trimming and J lost 0 bases; unmatched junction nucleotides: 13. CDR1 SEHNR and CDR2 FQNEAQ come from the germline V gene (reference sequence). Here the CDR3 DNA reads TGTGCCAGCAGCCGATGGACTAGCGGGGTCCATGAGTACCAAGAGACCCAGTACTTC. It yields the protein CASSRWTSGVHEYQETQYF.

This chain uses TRBV29-1 with TRBJ2-7; 11 nucleotides agree with TRBD2. Trimming removed 3 bases from V and 6 bases from J; junction bases left unmatched: 16. This CDR3 contains 17 residues. Germline V gene lookup returns CDR1 SQVTM and CDR2 ANQGSEA. The CDR3 nucleotides are TGCAGCGTTGAGGTGGTGCGCCTAGCGGGAGGAACCGCCGAGCAGTACTTC. Translated, it gives CSVEVVRLAGGTAEQYF.

This chain links TRBV5-1 with TRBJ2-2, with D maybe TRBD2 (5 bases). V gave up 2 bases and J gave up 5 bases, with 10 bases separating them. CDR1 and CDR2 from the germline V gene are SGHRS and YFSETQ. CDR3 size: 14 residues. The chain's CDR3 is CASSFAGGTGELFF. The CDR3 region has the DNA TGCGCCAGCAGCTTTGCAGGCGGGACCGGGGAGCTGTTTTTT.

The rearrangement links TRBV5-8 to TRBJ1-5; tentative D call: TRBD1 (5 bases). CDR1 is SGHTS, CDR2 YDEGEE, per germline. The ends were cut back, 0 bases at V and 2 bases at J, with 12 bases in the middle. The CDR3 is 16 amino acids. The CDR3 loop reads CASSLEGVGRNQPQHF. The CDR3 coding sequence is TGTGCCAGCAGCTTGGAAGGGGTTGGGCGCAATCAGCCCCAGCATTTT.

The chain combines TRBV10-3 with TRBJ2-7; maybe TRBD1 (6 bases). The CDR3 spans 13 residues. Germline CDR1 is ENHRY and CDR2 is SYGVKD. V was clipped by 6 bases and J by 3 bases, with 12 bases between them. The CDR3 DNA reads as TGTGCCATCAGACAGGGTGGAAGCTACGAGCAGTACTTC. Its translation: CAIRQGGSYEQYF.

V is TRBV11-3 and J is TRBJ2-1, with 8 bases lining up with TRBD2. Germline CDR1 reads SGHNT; CDR2 reads YENEEA. The CDR3 runs to 16 residues. V was clipped by 0 bases and J by 2 bases; unmatched bases: 3. The DNA of the CDR3 is TGTGCCAGCAGCTTAGATCCAGCGGGGGCCTACAATGAGCAGTTCTTC. It yields the protein CASSLDPAGAYNEQFF.

CDR3 residues: CATQGGGNYGYTF. The CDR3 DNA reads as TGTGCCACCCAGGGAGGGGGTAACTATGGCTACACCTTC. The chain links TRBV2 to TRBJ1-2; D possibly corresponds to TRBD1 (6 bases). Germline CDR1 is SNHLY and CDR2 is FYNNEI. The CDR3 length is 13 residues. With 10 bases removed from V and 1 base from J, the gap between germline ends came to 13 bases.

The CDR3 reads CASSGEGLKPQHF. CDR3 DNA sequence: TGTGCCAGCAGTGGGGAAGGACTAAAGCCCCAGCATTTT. V usage is TRBV28 and J usage is TRBJ1-5; D not certain. Trimming took off 5 bases at V and 8 bases at J, with 13 bases between the two ends. Looked up from germline, CDR1 is MDHEN and CDR2 is SYDVKM. The CDR3 length is 13 residues.

The chain joins TRBV7-9 to TRBJ1-3; 8 bases map to TRBD1. The CDR3 is 15 residues long. V lost 8 bases to trimming and J lost 3 bases; unmatched junction nucleotides: 9. The germline CDR1 and CDR2 sequences are SEHNR and FQNEAQ (reference sequence). The CDR3 is CASATSGGGGNTIYF. The DNA for the CDR3 is TGTGCCAGCGCTACCTCAGGGGGCGGTGGAAACACCATATATTTT.

This clone appeared once. The chain recombines TRBV27 with TRBJ2-6, with D maybe TRBD1 (6 bases). The CDR3 is made up of 16 amino acids. Between the trimmed V and J ends, which lost 1 base and 3 bases, there was a span of 10 bases. Looked up from germline, CDR1 is MNHEY and CDR2 is SMNVEV (reference sequence). The CDR3: CASSLFSGDGANVLTF. The CDR3 DNA follows: TGTGCCAGCAGTTTATTCTCAGGGGATGGGGCCAACGTCCTGACTTTC.

This clone was detected once. The CDR3 coding sequence is TGCGCCAGCAGCTTGGCCGGTCAACTCGAGCAGTACTTC. Translating gives CASSLAGQLEQYF. This rearrangement joins TRBV5-1 to TRBJ2-7; D is unclear. The CDR3 totals 13 residues. From germline, CDR1 is SGHRS and CDR2 YFSETQ. V was shortened by 0 bases and J by 6 bases, with 10 bases between the two germline ends.

The gene calls are TRBV5-1 and TRBJ2-1; TRBD2 matches at 9 bases. The V gene end was trimmed by 4 bases and the J gene end by 5 bases; junction bases not matched to a gene: 7. In germline, CDR1 is SGHRS, CDR2 YFSETQ. The CDR3 has 15 amino acids. The CDR3 nucleotides read TGCGCCAGCAGCCCCGGACTAGCGCCTCACAATGAGCAGTTCTTC. The encoded protein is CASSPGLAPHNEQFF.

The chain is built from TRBV10-2 and TRBJ1-5; 7 nucleotides line up with TRBD1. This CDR3 comprises 14 residues. The germline gives CDR1 WSHSY, CDR2 SAAADI. V was pared by 4 bases and J by 5 bases, with 5 bases of the junction left unmatched. As DNA, the CDR3 is TGCGCCAGCAGTGGAGGGGGCGCTCATCAGCCCCAGCATTTT. Its protein product is CASSGGGAHQPQHF.

The chain joins TRBV10-1 to TRBJ1-1; the D is unclear. V shed 2 bases and J shed 5 bases, with 15 bases lying between them. Germline V gives CDR1 WNHNN, CDR2 SYGVQD (reference sequence). The CDR3 totals 15 residues. CDR3: CASSEGWAGGTEAFF. CDR3 in DNA: TGCGCCAGCAGTGAGGGTTGGGCAGGAGGTACTGAAGCTTTCTTT.

The chain is built from TRBV5-1 and TRBJ2-2, with 7 bases matching TRBD1. Germline V gene data show CDR1 as SGHRS and CDR2 as YFSETQ. The CDR3 sequence is 15 residues long. Trimming cost V 4 bases and J 8 bases; bases outside gene matches: 11. The CDR3 DNA is TGCGCCAGCAGCAAACAGGGGCCAAAATGGGGGGAGCTGTTTTTT. This sequence encodes CASSKQGPKWGELFF.